This is a list of T cell receptor beta chains from one sample in a study of breast tumors, draining lymph nodes, adjacent tissues. One entry per CDR3 protein results from TCRdb running MiXCR on the multiplex PCR reads. The table records approximately 210,000 distinct CDR3 sequences, about 32% of them present only once. What was sequenced was axillary lymph node tissue. These receptors all come from a female donor with breast cancer. Some clones in this sample may be carry-over from other donors' samples. Each CDR3 is given with its conserved first and last residue.

j_call	v_call	cdr3_aa
TRBJ2-1	TRBV10-3	CAISPSGNEQFF
TRBJ1-1	TRBV28	CASGPLAVF
TRBJ1-5	TRBV3-1	CASSQGMGGNQPQHF
TRBJ1-2	TRBV29-1	CSVRRQGAANYGYTF
TRBJ2-3	TRBV29-1	CSAILADTQYF
TRBJ2-6	TRBV7-6	CTSSFGGSGANVLTF
TRBJ2-7	TRBV4-1	CASSLGGAAFAAPYEQYF
TRBJ2-7	TRBV5-5	CASSQRPGLAGAREQYF
TRBJ2-1	TRBV12-3/TRBV12-4	CASSLIAGYNEQFF
TRBJ1-4	TRBV28	CASSERAGTNEKLFF
TRBJ2-1	TRBV11-2	CASSLQRGSYNEQFF
TRBJ2-2	TRBV7-3	CASSLTRLGVDTGELFF
TRBJ1-1	TRBV29-1	CSASARGGTEAFF
TRBJ2-7	TRBV30	CAWSVVSDRQYF
TRBJ2-5	TRBV11-3	CASSLAEEPASQETQYF
TRBJ2-4	TRBV28	CATFSGSHPVNIQYF
TRBJ2-1	TRBV20-1	CSARQLAGGRDEQFF
TRBJ2-5	TRBV4-1	CASSQDEVKRTQYF
TRBJ1-1	TRBV7-3	CASSPRGLAEAFF
TRBJ2-5	TRBV7-6	CASSFYICSARDRVSQETQYF
TRBJ2-3	TRBV10-1	CASSDTSTDTQYF
TRBJ2-3	TRBV15	CATSREVTDATDTQYF